The 6 T cell receptor beta chains below all came from one sample that was sequenced in a study of blood T cell repertoires in COVID-19. Profiled with immunoSEQ multiplex PCR; TCRdb holds only in-frame clones, not every one. The table has roughly 220,000 clones, roughly 84% seen once. The specimen sequenced was peripheral blood. The receptors shown here come from a woman in her 30s who had recovered from COVID-19.

The V and J genes are TRBV5-5 and TRBJ1-3, with a weak D call TRBD1 (5 bases). The CDR3 has 15 residues. V lost 0 bases to trimming and J lost 1 base, with 8 bases between them. The germline V gene encodes CDR1 SGHKS and CDR2 YYEKEE (reference sequence). The CDR3 DNA reads as TGTGCCAGCAGCTTGGAGGACACTTCTGGAAACACCATATATTTT. Its translation: CASSLEDTSGNTIYF.

The gene calls are TRBV30 and TRBJ2-7; possibly TRBD1 for D (5 bases). Trimming removed 5 bases from V and 0 bases from J, with 17 bases in between. Germline CDR1 reads GTSNPN; CDR2 reads SVGIG (reference sequence). This CDR3 contains 15 residues. Here the CDR3 reads CAWAPPGHDSYEQYF. CDR3 DNA sequence: TGTGCCTGGGCCCCCCCAGGACACGACTCCTACGAGCAGTACTTC.

This clone was seen only a few times. The J gene is TRBJ1-1, the V gene TRBV4-2, with D tentatively TRBD1 (5 bases). This CDR3 region has 15 residues. CDR1 is LGHNA and CDR2 is YNFKEQ in the germline V gene. The V gene lost 1 base and the J gene lost 1 base, with 10 bases spanning the gap. The CDR3 loop is CASSQGGETNTEAFF. DNA of the CDR3: TGTGCCAGCAGCCAAGGGGGCGAGACGAACACTGAAGCTTTCTTT.

In this sample, this clone turned up once. V gene TRBV18 combines with J gene TRBJ2-7, with 7 bases identical to TRBD1. Germline trimming cut 5 bases from V and 1 base from J; bases unmatched to any gene: 5. The CDR3 has 14 residues. CDR1 is KGHSH, CDR2 LQKENI, per germline. CDR3 coding DNA: TGTGCCAGCTCAGGGGACAGCCTTTCCTACGAGCAGTACTTC. This codes for CASSGDSLSYEQYF.

This clone was seen only once. The chain is built from TRBV7-2 and TRBJ2-1, with D hard to call. This CDR3 region has 15 residues. Germline CDR1 and CDR2: SGHTA and FQGNSA. Deletions cut 4 bases from V and 0 bases from J, with 10 bases between. The CDR3 bases are TGTGCCAGCAGCTGGCAGACAAGCTCCTACAATGAGCAGTTCTTC. It specifies CASSWQTSSYNEQFF.

This clone was counted only a few times. The chain has TRBV7-9 and TRBJ1-1, with D tentatively TRBD1 (6 bases). The V gene lost 5 bases and the J gene lost 0 bases, with 10 bases spanning the gap. Germline V gene lookup returns CDR1 SEHNR and CDR2 FQNEAQ (reference sequence). The CDR3 length is 14 residues. This chain's CDR3 is CASSEGTLNTEAFF. The CDR3 DNA sequence: TGTGCCAGCAGCGAAGGGACATTGAACACTGAAGCTTTCTTT. The full variable domain, rest sourced from reference TRBV7-9 and TRBJ1-1, is DTGVSQNPRHKITKRGQNVTFRCDPISEHNRLYWYRQTLGQGPEFLTYFQNEAQLEKSRLLSDRFSAERPKGSFSTLEIQRTEQGDSAMYLCASSEGTLNTEAFFGQGTRLTVV.